This T cell receptor (beta chain) was profiled in a study of molecular identifiers for immune sequencing clone quantification. Points from the study as a whole: Under 1% of molecules in naive cells, but over 98% of effector molecules, belonged to clones above 20 RNA copies.

TCRdb fed the PCR reads into MiXCR, producing one record per CDR3 protein. In the table there are just under 650,000 distinct CDR3 sequences, around 20% of which are singletons. In the sort, naive CD8 T cells were defined as CD8+CD4-CCR7+CD45RA+. The CDR3 covers 17 residues. J gave up 3 bases and V 3 bases, and 13 bases lay outside the gene matches. Germline V CDR1 and CDR2: MDHEN, SYDVKM. Turning to this clonotype: What it recognizes is unknown.

The chain is built from TRBV28 and TRBJ2-7; 8 bases are shared with TRBD1. This TCR was sampled from a human donor in good health. Some libraries in this study had Jurkat cell RNA spiked in. Sequencing was done on a sample of naive CD8+ T cells from blood, with Jurkat cell RNA spiked in. Subset of the sample: FACS-sorted CD8+CD4-CCR7+CD45RA+ naive T cells. The CDR3 DNA reads as TGTGCCAGCAGTTTCCCCAGCCTCGGGACAGGTTTCTACGAGCAGTACTTC. This codes for CASSFPSLGTGFYEQYF.